The table lists the clone carrying this T cell receptor (beta chain) with a few counts. This specimen comes from a study of Ad26.COV2.S vaccination and SARS-CoV-2 variants. Clones were read by immunoSEQ multiplex PCR, and TCRdb kept only the in-frame ones, dropping some. The sample has 300,000 to 400,000 clones, 90% seen once. As for treatment: 15 to 20 received Ad26.COV2.S at low or high dose, single or two shots; roughly five received placebo; per-sample allocation not given. Sampling happened 63 days after the first vaccine or placebo injection. This CDR3 has 16 residues. The V segment lost 3 bases and the J segment 0 bases; nucleotides outside the gene matches: 4. Per the germline V gene, CDR1 is KGHSH and CDR2 is LQKENI.

This sequence joins TRBV18 and TRBJ1-5, with 8 bases fitting TRBD1. The specimen comprised peripheral blood, sampled in a trial of Ad26.COV2.S vaccine versus placebo. The receptor comes from a person between 18 and 65 years old who received the Ad26.COV2.S COVID-19 vaccine or a placebo. The CDR3, as DNA: TGTGCCAGCTCACCCGGGACAGGATATAGCAATCAGCCCCAGCATTTT. It encodes CASSPGTGYSNQPQHF.